Shown below are 6 T cell receptor beta chains from a single sample sequenced in a study of glioma-infiltrating T cells. TCR alpha and beta CDR3 regions were amplified from RNA using iRepertoire nested multiplex PCR. TCRdb re-called the multiplex PCR reads with MiXCR, one entry per CDR3 protein. The sample contains more than 350,000 distinct CDR3 sequences, roughly two fifths of which appear only once. The sample taken for sequencing was glioma tissue, nonneoplastic brain tissue, or PBMCs (not recorded which). These receptor sequences come from a human donor with low-grade glioma or glioblastoma, undergoing nonglioma brain surgery, or in good health (not recorded which).

The J gene is TRBJ2-1, the V gene TRBV27; D is uncertain. This CDR3 has 13 amino acids. The V gene lost 4 bases and the J gene lost 2 bases, with 6 bases spanning the gap. Germline values: CDR1 MNHEY, CDR2 SMNVEV (reference sequence). CDR3 loop: CASSSRAYNEQFF. For the CDR3, the DNA is TGTGCCAGCAGTTCCCGGGCCTACAATGAGCAGTTCTTC.

The chain employs TRBV7-2 and TRBJ1-4, with 9 bases lining up with TRBD1. With V trimmed by 5 bases and J by 6 bases, 10 bases remained unmatched. The CDR3 sequence is 16 residues long. Germline CDR1 is SGHTA and CDR2 is FQGNSA. The CDR3: CASSGQTGGTYEKLFF. CDR3 coding DNA: TGTGCCAGCAGCGGACAGACAGGGGGGACCTATGAAAAACTGTTTTTT.

This clonotype was observed many times. The chain recombines TRBV20-1 with TRBJ2-3; D not certain. Germline V gives CDR1 DFQATT, CDR2 SNEGSKA (reference sequence). The CDR3 is 14 residues long. The V end lost 3 bases, the J end lost 6 bases, and 16 bases lay between the germline ends. The CDR3 protein is CSASQSGYRDTQYF. CDR3 nucleotides: TGCAGTGCTAGCCAGTCCGGTTATAGGGATACGCAGTATTTT.

This clonotype was counted between two and nine times. This chain links TRBV4-2 with TRBJ2-7, with 9 positions matching TRBD2. V dropped 0 bases and J dropped 3; count of bases not matched to a gene: 15. This CDR3 is 19 amino acids long. CDR1 and CDR2 (germline): LGHNA, YNFKEQ. The CDR3 is CASSQDRMGIRTSDYEQYF. The CDR3, as DNA: TGTGCCAGCAGCCAAGATCGGATGGGGATAAGGACTAGCGACTACGAGCAGTACTTC.

Points on this clonotype: The germline gene is not matched at one end of the junction; a read error may be the cause. The rearrangement uses TRBV28 and TRBJ2-4; D gene unclear. CDR3 length: 15 amino acids. Per germline, CDR1 MDHEN and CDR2 SYDVKM. CDR3: CASSPPFPAKNTQYF. The CDR3 nucleotides are TGTGCCAGCAGCCCTCCCTTCCCAGCCAAAAACACTCAGTACTTC.

About this clonotype itself: A much larger clone lies one base from this, so it may be a read error. The chain has TRBV15 and TRBJ2-1; 11 positions agree with TRBD2. The CDR3 has 17 residues. Per germline, CDR1 LNHNV and CDR2 YYDKDF (reference sequence). The CDR3 is CATSRELGLAAYNEQSF. CDR3 in DNA: TGTGCCACCAGCAGAGAACTGGGACTAGCGGCCTACAATGAGCAGTCCTTC.